A selection of T cell receptor beta chains follows, all from one sample in a study of cytomegalovirus exposure and HLA in healthy donors. Using immunoSEQ multiplex PCR, the repertoire was profiled, and TCRdb retains in-frame clones only, with some absent. The sample contains 55,000 to 75,000 clones, about 94% of which appear only once. Input material: PBMCs. Source of these receptors: a man younger than 35 in good health and CMV-seropositive. The CDR3 runs from the conserved cysteine through the conserved F or W. Each record gives: J gene, clone size, D gene, V gene, CDR3 protein, CDR3 DNA. D genes are given only for firm matches. The listing skips clone size in some rows; elsewhere it reads once, few, many or a size class.

TRBJ1-2	-	-	TRBV6-1	CASRAEVGYGYTF	TGTGCCAGCAGGGCGGAGGTGGGGTATGGCTACACCTTC
TRBJ2-7	-	TRBD1	TRBV6-4	CASSDSGQGDKPYEQYF	TGTGCCAGCAGTGACTCGGGCCAGGGGGATAAGCCCTACGAGCAGTACTTC
TRBJ2-5	-	-	TRBV5-4	CASSPGNQETQYF	TGTGCCAGCAGCCCGGGGAACCAAGAGACCCAGTACTTC
TRBJ2-7	-	TRBD2	TRBV7-2	CASSLAGGTYEQYF	TGTGCCAGCAGCTTAGCGGGAGGGACCTACGAGCAGTACTTC
TRBJ2-2	-	-	TRBV4-1	CASSFGQRDTGELFF	TGCGCCAGCAGCTTCGGACAGAGGGACACCGGGGAGCTGTTTTTT
TRBJ2-3	few	-	TRBV18	CASSPSGYTDTQYF	TGTGCCAGCTCACCAAGCGGGTACACAGATACGCAGTATTTT
TRBJ2-7	once	-	TRBV27	CASSLLTGIPYEQYF	TGTGCCAGCAGTTTACTGACAGGTATACCCTACGAGCAGTACTTC
TRBJ2-2	-	TRBD2	TRBV29-1	CSVIAGTSGNTGELFF	TGCAGCGTAATAGCCGGGACTAGCGGAAACACCGGGGAGCTGTTTTTT
TRBJ2-7	once	TRBD1	TRBV30	CAWRGQGGYEQYF	TGTGCCTGGAGGGGACAGGGCGGCTACGAGCAGTACTTC
TRBJ2-7	-	TRBD1	TRBV6-1	CASSAEGTGGLEQYF	TGTGCCAGCAGTGCTGAGGGGACAGGGGGCCTCGAGCAGTACTTC
TRBJ1-2	-	-	TRBV7-9	CASSWEGPRGVGYTF	TGTGCCAGCAGCTGGGAGGGCCCCCGCGGGGTTGGCTACACCTTC
TRBJ2-7	-	TRBD2	TRBV4-1	CASSLLTSGRNEQYF	TGCGCCAGCAGCCTCCTGACTAGCGGGAGAAACGAGCAGTACTTC
TRBJ2-7	-	TRBD2	TRBV15	CATSRSAGGTYEQYF	TGTGCCACCAGCAGGTCGGCGGGAGGCACCTACGAGCAGTACTTC
TRBJ2-5	-	-	TRBV2	CASRRDSSETQYF	TGTGCCAGCAGACGGGACTCCTCGGAGACCCAGTACTTC
TRBJ2-2	-	TRBD2	TRBV7-9	CASSTGLASTGELFF	TGTGCCAGCAGCACGGGACTAGCGTCTACCGGGGAGCTGTTTTTT
TRBJ2-7	-	-	TRBV11-2	CASSQGGSYEQYF	TGTGCCAGCAGTCAAGGGGGCTCCTACGAGCAGTACTTC
TRBJ1-1	-	TRBD1	TRBV4-1	CASTNQGAAAFF	TGCGCCAGCACCAATCAGGGGGCGGCAGCTTTCTTT
TRBJ1-4	-	TRBD1	TRBV18	CASSPKAQGVDEKLFF	TGTGCCAGCTCACCGAAAGCGCAGGGGGTTGATGAAAAACTGTTTTTT
TRBJ1-1	-	-	TRBV7-3	CASSLSRETEAFF	TGTGCCAGCAGCTTGTCCAGGGAAACTGAAGCTTTCTTT
TRBJ1-4	-	-	TRBV6-1	CASSPLGGTNEKLFF	TGTGCCAGCAGTCCTTTGGGGGGGACTAATGAAAAACTGTTTTTT
TRBJ2-1	-	TRBD2	TRBV5-1	CASRLPGTSNEQFF	TGCGCCAGCAGACTTCCCGGGACTAGCAATGAGCAGTTCTTC
TRBJ2-6	few	TRBD1	TRBV7-9	CASSPLQGKATSGANVLTF	TGTGCCAGCAGCCCCCTACAGGGGAAGGCTACCTCTGGGGCCAACGTCCTGACTTTC
TRBJ2-5	-	-	TRBV9	CASSTNPNSGEETQYF	TGTGCCAGCAGCACCAATCCGAATAGCGGTGAAGAGACCCAGTACTTC
TRBJ1-3	-	-	TRBV13	CASSPGFGNTIYF	TGTGCCAGCAGCCCGGGGTTCGGAAACACCATATATTTT
TRBJ2-7	few	-	TRBV5-1	CASSPGQYYEQYF	TGCGCCAGCAGCCCTGGACAGTACTACGAGCAGTACTTC
TRBJ2-7	-	TRBD2	TRBV7-9	CASSLAGGLYEQYF	TGTGCCAGCAGCTTGGCGGGGGGACTCTACGAGCAGTACTTC
TRBJ2-1	-	TRBD2	TRBV12-5	CASGWWTSRNEQFF	TGTGCTAGTGGGTGGTGGACTAGTCGAAATGAGCAGTTCTTC
TRBJ2-1	once	TRBD2	TRBV5-1	CASSLGLAGRSSYNEQFF	TGCGCCAGCAGCTTGGGACTAGCGGGACGGAGCTCCTACAATGAGCAGTTCTTC
TRBJ2-7	-	-	TRBV6-1	CASARDLNSYEQYF	TGTGCCAGCGCCCGGGACTTAAACTCCTACGAGCAGTACTTC
TRBJ1-5	-	TRBD1	TRBV7-2	CASSSGPGTDSNQPQHF	TGTGCCAGCAGCTCTGGGCCCGGGACAGATAGCAATCAGCCCCAGCATTTT
TRBJ1-1	-	TRBD1	TRBV2	CASSRQGGTEAFF	TGTGCCAGCAGCCGACAGGGGGGCACTGAAGCTTTCTTT
TRBJ2-6	once	-	TRBV25-1	CASSDWANVLTF	TGTGCCAGCAGTGACTGGGCCAACGTCCTGACTTTC
TRBJ2-5	-	-	TRBV5-8	CASSLSVGRKTQYF	TGTGCCAGCAGCTTGTCGGTAGGGAGGAAGACCCAGTACTTC
TRBJ1-5	-	TRBD1	TRBV19	CASRNRGGNNQPQHF	TGTGCCAGTAGAAACAGGGGGGGGAACAATCAGCCCCAGCATTTT
TRBJ2-5	-	-	TRBV5-1	CASSLGHGGETQYF	TGCGCCAGCAGCTTAGGCCATGGGGGGGAGACCCAGTACTTC
TRBJ2-5	-	TRBD2	TRBV5-1	CASSRGDQETQYF	TGCGCCAGCAGCCGGGGGGACCAAGAGACCCAGTACTTC
TRBJ2-7	-	-	TRBV25-1	CASSEYFEGESSYEQYF	TGTGCCAGCAGTGAGTATTTCGAGGGGGAAAGCTCCTACGAGCAGTACTTC
TRBJ2-5	-	-	TRBV27	CASSFSSGYQETQYF	TGTGCCAGCAGTTTTAGCTCAGGGTACCAAGAGACCCAGTACTTC
TRBJ1-2	-	TRBD1	TRBV5-4	CASSSDQGAGGYTF	TGTGCCAGCAGCTCGGACCAGGGGGCGGGTGGCTACACCTTC
TRBJ2-5	-	TRBD2	TRBV9	CASSVSMATGGFRETQYF	TGTGCCAGCAGCGTATCTATGGCTACGGGGGGGTTTAGGGAGACCCAGTACTTC
TRBJ1-1	-	-	TRBV2	CASQATANTEAFF	TGTGCCAGCCAAGCAACAGCGAACACTGAAGCTTTCTTT
TRBJ2-5	-	TRBD2	TRBV14	CASSLAELQETQYF	TGTGCCAGCAGTCTAGCGGAACTCCAAGAGACCCAGTACTTC
TRBJ2-3	-	-	TRBV5-1	CASSLDSGDTQYF	TGCGCCAGCAGCTTGGATAGCGGAGATACGCAGTATTTT
TRBJ1-2	-	-	TRBV2	CATWGGGGYGYTF	TGTGCCACCTGGGGGGGCGGGGGATATGGCTACACCTTC
TRBJ2-2	once	-	TRBV18	CASSPPNGNTGELFF	TGTGCCAGCTCACCACCGAACGGGAACACCGGGGAGCTGTTTTTT
TRBJ2-7	-	TRBD1	TRBV4-1	CASKVWTGGDEQYF	TGCGCCAGCAAGGTTTGGACAGGGGGCGACGAGCAGTACTTC
TRBJ2-7	-	-	TRBV30	CAWSSPAGWDEQYF	TGTGCCTGGAGTTCGCCCGCAGGGTGGGACGAGCAGTACTTC